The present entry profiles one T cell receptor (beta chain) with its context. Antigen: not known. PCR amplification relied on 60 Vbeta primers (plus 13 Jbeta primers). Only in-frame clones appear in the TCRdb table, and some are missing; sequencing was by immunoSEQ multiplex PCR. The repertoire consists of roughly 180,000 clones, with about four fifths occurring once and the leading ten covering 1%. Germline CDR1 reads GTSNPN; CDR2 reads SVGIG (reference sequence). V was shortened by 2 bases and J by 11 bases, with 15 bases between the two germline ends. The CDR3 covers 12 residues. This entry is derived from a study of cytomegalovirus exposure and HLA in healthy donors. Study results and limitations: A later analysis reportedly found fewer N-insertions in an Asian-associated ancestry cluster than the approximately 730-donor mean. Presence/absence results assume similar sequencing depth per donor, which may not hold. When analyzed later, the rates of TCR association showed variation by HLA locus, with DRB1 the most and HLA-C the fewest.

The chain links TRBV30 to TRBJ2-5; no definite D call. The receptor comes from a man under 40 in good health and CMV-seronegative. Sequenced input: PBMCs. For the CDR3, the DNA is TGTGCCTGGAGTCTGTATAGTAATGAGCAGTACTTC. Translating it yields CAWSLYSNEQYF. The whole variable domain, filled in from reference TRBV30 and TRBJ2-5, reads SQTIHQWPATLVQPVGSPLSLECTVEGTSNPNLYWYRQAAGRGLQLLFYSVGIGQISSEVPQNLSASRPQDRQFILSSKKLLLSDSGFYLCAWSLYSNEQYFGPGTRLLVL.